The 4 T cell receptor beta chains below come from one sample, sequenced in a study of blood T cell repertoires in COVID-19. Only in-frame clones appear in the TCRdb table, and some are missing; sequencing was by immunoSEQ multiplex PCR. Counted here are about 260,000 clones, 80% to 90% occurring once; the ten biggest clones make up around 0.87%. The sequenced sample consisted of PBMCs or T cells enriched from blood (not recorded which). The receptor source for this set is a man aged 50 to 60 who had been exposed to COVID-19.

J is TRBJ2-7 and V is TRBV11-3; 7 positions agree with TRBD2. CDR3 size: 14 residues. The germline CDR1 and CDR2 sequences are SGHNT and YENEEA. V lost 1 base to trimming and J lost 3 bases; unmatched junction nucleotides: 3. CDR3 in amino acids: CASSLGSSGYEQYV. CDR3 DNA: TGTGCCAGCAGCTTAGGTTCTAGCGGCTACGAGCAGTACGTC.

This chain links TRBV18 with TRBJ1-2; possibly TRBD1 for D (5 bases). V was clipped by 6 bases and J by 6 bases, with 14 bases between them. This CDR3 is 13 amino acids long. Germline assignment: CDR1 KGHSH and CDR2 LQKENI. The CDR3 nucleotides read TGTGCCAGCTCCAAGTTGACAGCCGATGGCTACACCTTC. It is translated as CASSKLTADGYTF.

The chain carries TRBV20-1 and TRBJ2-7; TRBD1 matches 7 bases. Germline assignment: CDR1 DFQATT and CDR2 SNEGSKA (reference sequence). CDR3 length: 11 residues. The CDR3 sequence: CRGQLSYEQYV. In DNA, the CDR3 is TGCAGGGGACAGTTGTCCTACGAGCAGTACGTC.

The chain has TRBV27 and TRBJ1-2; 9 positions agree with TRBD1. Looked up from germline, CDR1 is MNHEY and CDR2 is SMNVEV (reference sequence). V lost 8 bases, J lost 2 bases, and 3 bases stayed unmatched. CDR3 length equals 13 residues. Here the CDR3 DNA reads TGTGCCAGCGCCGGGACAGGGAACTATGGCTACACCTTC. It is translated as CASAGTGNYGYTF.